This TCR beta chain was sequenced for a study of sequential checkpoint blockade in melanoma. Looking at the study overall: Arm A got nivolumab then ipilimumab; arm B the reverse, 1:1.

Documented treatment: randomized to nivolumab then ipilimumab (arm A) or the reverse (arm B). None of the patients previously received DNA-damaging chemotherapy. Sorted cells were live CD3+CD8+, lacking CD19 and CD56, from PBMCs. The CDR3 has 16 residues. The germline V and J ends were trimmed by 3 bases and 9 bases, with 18 bases remaining between them. Per the germline V gene, CDR1 is ENHRY and CDR2 is SYGVKD. Libraries were prepared by immunoSEQ multiplex PCR; TCRdb keeps only in-frame clonotypes and omits some of them. The sample has some 11,000 clones; about four fifths are singletons. This clonotype was obtained from a human donor with melanoma. J is TRBJ1-6 and V is TRBV10-3; no firm D call. The sample here was CD8+ T cells sorted from blood (inferred from file names), taken from a patient given nivolumab and ipilimumab in sequence. In nucleotides, the CDR3 is TGTGCCATCAGTGATGTAGGTGCCGCACACAGTTCACCCCTCCACTTT. Its translation: CAISDVGAAHSSPLHF.